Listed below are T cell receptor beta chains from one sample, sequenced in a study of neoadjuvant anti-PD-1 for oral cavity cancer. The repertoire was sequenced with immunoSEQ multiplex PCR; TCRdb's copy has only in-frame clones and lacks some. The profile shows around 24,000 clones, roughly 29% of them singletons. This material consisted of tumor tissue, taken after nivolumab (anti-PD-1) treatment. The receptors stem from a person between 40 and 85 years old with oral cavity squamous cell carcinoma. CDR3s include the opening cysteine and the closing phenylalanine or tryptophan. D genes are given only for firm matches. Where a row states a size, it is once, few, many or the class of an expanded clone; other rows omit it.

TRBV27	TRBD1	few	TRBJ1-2	CASSPGTGGLFYGYTF	TGTGCCAGCAGTCCCGGGACAGGGGGCTTATTCTATGGCTACACCTTC
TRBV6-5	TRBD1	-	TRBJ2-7	CASSRGIEQYF	TGTGCCAGCAGCAGGGGGATTGAGCAGTACTTC
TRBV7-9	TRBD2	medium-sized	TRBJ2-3	CASRLGLGLEDTQYF	TGTGCCAGCAGACTTGGACTAGGTCTAGAAGATACGCAGTATTTT
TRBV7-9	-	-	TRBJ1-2	CASSLNTNYGYTF	TGTGCCAGCAGCTTAAACACTAACTATGGCTACACCTTC
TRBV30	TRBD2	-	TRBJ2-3	CAWRLAGGMTDTQYF	TGTGCCTGGAGACTAGCGGGGGGGATGACAGATACGCAGTATTTT
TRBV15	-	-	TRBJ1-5	CATSRDSDQPQHF	TGTGCCACCAGCAGAGATTCAGATCAGCCCCAGCATTTT
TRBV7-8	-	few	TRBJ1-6	CASSLMGPRNSPLHF	TGTGCCAGCAGCTTAATGGGACCGAGGAATTCACCCCTCCACTTT
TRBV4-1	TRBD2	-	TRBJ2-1	CASSQEPNLAGEEQFF	TGCGCCAGCAGCCAAGAGCCTAACCTAGCGGGAGAGGAGCAGTTCTTC
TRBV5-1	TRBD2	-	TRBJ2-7	CASSLLAVTYEQYF	TGCGCCAGCAGCTTACTAGCGGTAACCTACGAGCAGTACTTC
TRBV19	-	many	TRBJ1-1	CASSILEMNTEAFF	TGTGCCAGTAGTATTCTGGAGATGAACACTGAAGCTTTCTTT
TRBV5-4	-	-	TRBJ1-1	CASSTTGNMNTEAFF	TGTGCCAGCAGCACGACAGGCAACATGAACACTGAAGCTTTCTTT
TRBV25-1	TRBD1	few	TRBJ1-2	CASQGTASRGYTF	TGTGCCAGCCAGGGGACAGCTTCTCGCGGCTACACCTTC
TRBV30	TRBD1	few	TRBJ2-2	CAWSVPGRGLGELFF	TGTGCCTGGAGTGTACCCGGCAGGGGGTTAGGGGAGCTGTTTTTT
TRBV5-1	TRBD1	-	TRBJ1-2	CASRPGTANYGYTF	TGCGCCAGCAGGCCTGGGACAGCTAACTATGGCTACACCTTC
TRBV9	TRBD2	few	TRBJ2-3	CASSASGRTDTQYF	TGTGCCAGCAGCGCTAGCGGGAGAACAGATACGCAGTATTTT
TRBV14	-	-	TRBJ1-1	CASSPQLVGRTEAFF	TGTGCCAGCAGCCCCCAGCTAGTCGGGCGCACTGAAGCTTTCTTT
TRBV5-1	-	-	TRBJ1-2	CASSFQGGYTF	TGCGCCAGCAGCTTTCAGGGAGGCTACACCTTC
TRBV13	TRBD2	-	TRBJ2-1	CASSTGTSGRYEQFF	TGTGCCAGCAGTACCGGGACTAGCGGGAGATATGAGCAGTTCTTC
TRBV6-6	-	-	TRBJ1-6	CASSYSSRPGAPLHF	TGTGCCAGCAGTTACTCGAGCCGCCCAGGGGCACCCCTCCACTTT
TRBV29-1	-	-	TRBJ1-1	CSVVRGGQGTEAFF	TGCAGCGTTGTAAGAGGGGGTCAAGGCACTGAAGCTTTCTTT
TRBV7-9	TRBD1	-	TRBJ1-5	CASSPGQGNNQPQHF	TGTGCCAGCAGCCCGGGACAGGGTAACAATCAGCCCCAGCATTTT
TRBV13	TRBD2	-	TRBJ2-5	CASSFLAPSGGRQETQYF	TGTGCCAGCAGCTTCCTGGCCCCTAGCGGGGGCCGCCAAGAGACCCAGTACTTC
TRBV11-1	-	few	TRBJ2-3	CASSLRWGGTDTQYF	TGTGCCAGCAGCTTACGTTGGGGGGGCACAGATACGCAGTATTTT
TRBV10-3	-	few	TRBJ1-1	CAISRGITTGRGSTEAFF	TGTGCCATCAGTCGGGGAATAACAACAGGGAGAGGAAGCACTGAAGCTTTCTTT
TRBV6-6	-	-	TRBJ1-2	CASSYSRSGDIGYTF	TGTGCCAGCAGTTACTCGAGGTCAGGCGACATTGGCTACACCTTC
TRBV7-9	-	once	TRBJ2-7	CASSLVQMASEQYF	TGTGCCAGCAGCTTAGTTCAGATGGCGAGCGAGCAGTACTTC
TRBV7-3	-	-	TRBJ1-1	CASSYEGGYTEAFF	TGTGCCAGCAGCTACGAGGGAGGCTACACTGAAGCTTTCTTT
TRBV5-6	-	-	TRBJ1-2	CASSLVSGTYGYTF	TGTGCCAGCAGCTTGGTGTCGGGCACATATGGCTACACCTTC
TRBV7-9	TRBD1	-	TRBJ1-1	CASSPNTGGSAEAFF	TGTGCCAGCAGCCCAAATACAGGGGGCAGCGCTGAAGCTTTCTTT
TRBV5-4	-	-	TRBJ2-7	CASSGTFDEQYF	TGTGCCAGCAGCGGGACCTTCGACGAGCAGTACTTC
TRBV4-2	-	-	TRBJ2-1	CASSTLGGLSYNEQFF	TGTGCCAGCAGCACACTCGGGGGCCTCTCCTACAATGAGCAGTTCTTC
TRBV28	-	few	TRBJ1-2	CASSQGGHSGYTF	TGTGCCAGCAGCCAAGGCGGACACTCTGGCTACACCTTC
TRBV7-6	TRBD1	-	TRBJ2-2	CASSLTGTGGTGELFF	TGTGCCAGCAGTCTTACCGGGACAGGGGGCACCGGGGAGCTGTTTTTT
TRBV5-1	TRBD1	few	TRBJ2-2	CASSYGQGNTGELFF	TGCGCCAGCAGCTACGGACAGGGGAACACCGGGGAGCTGTTTTTT
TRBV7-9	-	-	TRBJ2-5	CASSNHAGVMETQYF	TGTGCCAGCAGCAACCACGCCGGAGTCATGGAGACCCAGTACTTC
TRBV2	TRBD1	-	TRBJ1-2	CASERLGGQGDYGYTF	TGTGCCAGTGAGAGATTGGGTGGACAGGGGGACTATGGCTACACCTTC
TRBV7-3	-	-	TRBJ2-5	CASSLTKRQGGRETQYF	TGTGCCAGCAGCTTAACGAAGCGGCAGGGAGGTAGGGAGACCCAGTACTTC
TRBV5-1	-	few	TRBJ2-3	CASSLETTDTQYF	TGCGCCAGCAGCTTGGAGACCACAGATACGCAGTATTTT
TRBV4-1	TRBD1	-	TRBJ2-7	CASSQGGDRTTYEQYF	TGCGCCAGCAGCCAAGGAGGGGACAGGACTACCTACGAGCAGTACTTC
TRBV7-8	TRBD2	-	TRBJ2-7	CASSLPPGLADYEQYF	TGTGCCAGCAGCTTACCACCCGGACTAGCGGATTACGAGCAGTACTTC
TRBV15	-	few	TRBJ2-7	CATSRVSDASYEQYF	TGTGCCACCAGCAGAGTGTCGGACGCCTCCTACGAGCAGTACTTC
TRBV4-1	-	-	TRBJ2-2	CASSPPGLNTGELFF	TGCGCCAGCAGCCCGCCGGGTCTCAACACCGGGGAGCTGTTTTTT
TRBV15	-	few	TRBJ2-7	CATSRDGDGEQYF	TGTGCCACCAGCAGAGATGGGGACGGCGAGCAGTACTTC